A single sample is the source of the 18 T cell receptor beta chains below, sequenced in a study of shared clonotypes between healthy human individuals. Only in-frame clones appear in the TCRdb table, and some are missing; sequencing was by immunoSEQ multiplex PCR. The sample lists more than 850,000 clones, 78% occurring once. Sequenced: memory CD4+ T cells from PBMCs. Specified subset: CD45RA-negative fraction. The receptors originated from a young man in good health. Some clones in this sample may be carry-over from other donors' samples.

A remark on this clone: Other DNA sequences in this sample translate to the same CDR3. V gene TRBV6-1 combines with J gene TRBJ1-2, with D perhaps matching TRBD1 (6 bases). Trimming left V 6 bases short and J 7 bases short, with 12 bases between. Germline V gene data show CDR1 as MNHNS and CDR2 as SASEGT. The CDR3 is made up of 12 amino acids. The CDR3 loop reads CASRQGRGGYTF. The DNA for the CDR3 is TGTGCCAGCAGGCAGGGGAGGGGTGGCTACACCTTC.

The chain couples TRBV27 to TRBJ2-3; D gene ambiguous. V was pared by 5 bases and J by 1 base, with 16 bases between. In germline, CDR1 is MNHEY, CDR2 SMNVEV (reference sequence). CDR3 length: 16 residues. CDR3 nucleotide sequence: TGTGCCAGCAGTCCTTTCGGATCCGGAGGCACAGATACGCAGTATTTT. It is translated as CASSPFGSGGTDTQYF.

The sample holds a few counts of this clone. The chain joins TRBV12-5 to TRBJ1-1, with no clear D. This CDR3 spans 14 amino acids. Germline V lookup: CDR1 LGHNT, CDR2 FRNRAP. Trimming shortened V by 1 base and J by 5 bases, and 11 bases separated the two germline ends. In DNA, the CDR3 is TGTGCTAGTGGTTTGGGGGGTAGAATTACTGAAGCTTTCTTT. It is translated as CASGLGGRITEAFF.

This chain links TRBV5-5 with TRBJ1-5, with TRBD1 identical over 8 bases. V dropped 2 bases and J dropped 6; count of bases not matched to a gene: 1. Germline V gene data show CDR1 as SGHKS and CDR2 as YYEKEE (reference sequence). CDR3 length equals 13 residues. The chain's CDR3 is CASSFTGGQPQHF. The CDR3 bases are TGTGCCAGCAGCTTTACAGGGGGTCAGCCCCAGCATTTT.

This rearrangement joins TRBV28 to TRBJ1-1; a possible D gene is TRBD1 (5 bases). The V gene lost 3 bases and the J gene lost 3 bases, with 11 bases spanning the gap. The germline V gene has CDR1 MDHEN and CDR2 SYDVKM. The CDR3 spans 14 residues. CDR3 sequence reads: CASSLGLKDTEAFF. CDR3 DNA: TGTGCCAGCAGTTTGGGGCTTAAGGACACTGAAGCTTTCTTT.

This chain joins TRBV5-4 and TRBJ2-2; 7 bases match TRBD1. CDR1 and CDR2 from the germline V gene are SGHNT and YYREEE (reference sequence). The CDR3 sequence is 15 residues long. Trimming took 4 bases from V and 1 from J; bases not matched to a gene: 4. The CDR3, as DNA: TGTGCCAGCAGCACCAGGACAGGGAACACCGGGGAGCTGTTTTTT. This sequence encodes CASSTRTGNTGELFF.

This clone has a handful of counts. For the CDR3, the DNA is TGCGCCAGCAGCCAAGACACGGGACCGGGACAGCAAAATGAAAAACTGTTTTTT. It encodes CASSQDTGPGQQNEKLFF. The chain couples TRBV4-3 to TRBJ1-4, with TRBD1 matching over 7 bases. Germline CDR1 is LGHNA and CDR2 is YSLEER. After removal of 0 bases from V and 5 bases from J, the junction contained 12 bases not matched to a gene. This CDR3 contains 18 residues.

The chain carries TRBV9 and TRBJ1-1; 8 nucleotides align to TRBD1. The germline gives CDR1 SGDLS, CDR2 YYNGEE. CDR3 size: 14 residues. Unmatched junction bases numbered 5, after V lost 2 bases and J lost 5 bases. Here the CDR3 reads CASSVTGDGTEAFF. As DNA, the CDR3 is TGTGCCAGCAGCGTGACAGGGGACGGGACTGAAGCTTTCTTT.

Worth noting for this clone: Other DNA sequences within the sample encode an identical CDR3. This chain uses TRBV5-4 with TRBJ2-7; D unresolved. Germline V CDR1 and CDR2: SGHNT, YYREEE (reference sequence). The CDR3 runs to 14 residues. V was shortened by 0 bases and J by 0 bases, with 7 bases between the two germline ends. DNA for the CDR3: TGTGCCAGCAGCTTGGGGCAGCACTCCTACGAGCAGTACTTC. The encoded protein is CASSLGQHSYEQYF.

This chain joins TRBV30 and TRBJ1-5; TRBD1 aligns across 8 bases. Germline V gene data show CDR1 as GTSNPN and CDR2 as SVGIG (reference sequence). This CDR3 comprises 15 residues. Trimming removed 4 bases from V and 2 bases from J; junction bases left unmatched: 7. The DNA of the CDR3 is TGTGCCTGGAACCAACCGGGACAGGGCAATCAGCCCCAGCATTTT. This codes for CAWNQPGQGNQPQHF. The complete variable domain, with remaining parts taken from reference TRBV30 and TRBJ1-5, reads SQTIHQWPATLVQPVGSPLSLECTVEGTSNPNLYWYRQAAGRGLQLLFYSVGIGQISSEVPQNLSASRPQDRQFILSSKKLLLSDSGFYLCAWNQPGQGNQPQHFGDGTRLSIL.

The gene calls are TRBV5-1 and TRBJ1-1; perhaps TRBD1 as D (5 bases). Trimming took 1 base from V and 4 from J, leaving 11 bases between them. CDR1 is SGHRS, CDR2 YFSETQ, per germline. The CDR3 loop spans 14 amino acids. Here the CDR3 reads CASSLRAGSTEAFF. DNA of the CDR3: TGCGCCAGCAGCTTGAGGGCAGGGAGCACTGAAGCTTTCTTT.

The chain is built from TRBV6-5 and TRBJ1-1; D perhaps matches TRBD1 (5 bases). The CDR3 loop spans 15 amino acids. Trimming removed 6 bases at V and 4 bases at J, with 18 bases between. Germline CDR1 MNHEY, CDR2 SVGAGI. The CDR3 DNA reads TGTGCCAGCAGCCCCGGGACCAAAGCGGCCACTGAAGCTTTCTTT. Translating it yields CASSPGTKAATEAFF.

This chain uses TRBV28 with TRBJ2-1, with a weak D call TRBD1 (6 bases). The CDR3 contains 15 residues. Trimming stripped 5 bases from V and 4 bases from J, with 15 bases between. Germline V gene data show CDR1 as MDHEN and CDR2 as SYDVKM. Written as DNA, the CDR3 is TGTGCCAGCAGTCCACACCAGGGGAGTTACAATGAGCAGTTCTTC. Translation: CASSPHQGSYNEQFF.

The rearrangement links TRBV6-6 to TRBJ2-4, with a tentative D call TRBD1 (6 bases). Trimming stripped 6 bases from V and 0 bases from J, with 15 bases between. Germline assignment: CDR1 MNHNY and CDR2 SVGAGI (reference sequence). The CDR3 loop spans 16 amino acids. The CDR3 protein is CASSLSGDIAKNIQYF. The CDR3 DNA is TGTGCCAGCAGCCTCTCAGGGGACATAGCCAAAAACATTCAGTACTTC.

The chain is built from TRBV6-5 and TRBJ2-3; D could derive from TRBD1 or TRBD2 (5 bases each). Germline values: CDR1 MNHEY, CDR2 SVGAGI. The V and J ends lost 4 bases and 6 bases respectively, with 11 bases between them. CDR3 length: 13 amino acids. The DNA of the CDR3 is TGTGCCAGCAGTTGGGGGACGGCGGATACGCAGTATTTT. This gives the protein CASSWGTADTQYF.

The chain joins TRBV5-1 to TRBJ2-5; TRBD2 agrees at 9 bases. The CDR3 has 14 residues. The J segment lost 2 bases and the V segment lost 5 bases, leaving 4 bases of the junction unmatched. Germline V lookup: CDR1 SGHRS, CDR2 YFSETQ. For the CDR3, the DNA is TGCGCCAGCAGAGCGGGGGGCTGGCAAGAGACCCAGTACTTC. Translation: CASRAGGWQETQYF.

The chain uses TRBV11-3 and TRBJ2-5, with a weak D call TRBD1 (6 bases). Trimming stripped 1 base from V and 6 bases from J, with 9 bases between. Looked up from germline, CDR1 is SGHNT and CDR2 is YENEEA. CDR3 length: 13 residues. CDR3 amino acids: CASSLGQVKTQYF. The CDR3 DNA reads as TGTGCCAGCAGCTTAGGACAGGTTAAGACCCAGTACTTC.

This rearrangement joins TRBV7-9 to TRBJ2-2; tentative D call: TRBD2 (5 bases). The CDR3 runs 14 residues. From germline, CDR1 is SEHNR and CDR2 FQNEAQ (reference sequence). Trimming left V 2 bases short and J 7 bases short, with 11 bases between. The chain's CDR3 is CASSLMGDGGELFF. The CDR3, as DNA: TGTGCCAGCAGCTTAATGGGAGATGGCGGGGAGCTGTTTTTT.